The present entry profiles one T cell receptor beta chain with its context. What it binds is unknown. The source of the sample is a study of cytomegalovirus exposure and HLA in healthy donors. V lost 1 base and J 7 bases, leaving 6 bases between the germline ends. CDR1 is SGHTS, CDR2 YDEGEE, per germline. This CDR3 region has 11 residues. General study findings and limits: A likely sequencing artifact accounted for one observed cluster of highly shared sequence variants. Several V segments, TRBV6-2 and TRBV6-3 among them, could not be told apart and were dropped. In presence/absence analyses, roughly uniform sequencing depth across donors was assumed.

60 Vbeta and 13 Jbeta primers were used in PCR. Clones were sequenced by immunoSEQ multiplex PCR, and TCRdb holds only the in-frame ones, with some missing. Among some 170,000 clones, 82% were seen once, and the ten largest hold more than 1.3%. The chain uses TRBV5-8 and TRBJ2-7, with D hard to call. This receptor was identified in a girl aged 5-17 years in good health and CMV-seropositive. Source material: PBMCs. Here the CDR3 DNA reads TGTGCCAGCAGCTTGAAAGAGGAGCAGTACTTC. Residues: CASSLKEEQYF.